This T cell receptor (beta chain) was captured by sequencing in a study of memory CD4+ T cells and cytomegalovirus serostatus. Study results and caveats: The CMV-associated TCR signature appears largely within the CD4+ memory repertoire.

As for this clone: Its antigen is unknown.

Single viable CD3+CD4+CD8-CD45RO+ cells were sorted as the memory CD4+ T cells. Germline lookup yields CDR1 MNHEY and CDR2 SVGAGI. With 6 bases removed from V and 4 bases from J, the gap between germline ends came to 12 bases. This CDR3 is built from 14 residues. This table comes from immunoSEQ multiplex PCR, and its TCRdb copy is limited to in-frame clones, with some not included. This table holds 75,000 to 95,000 clones, 80% found once. This chain joins TRBV6-5 and TRBJ1-4; no clear D. This receptor was taken from an adult in good health and CMV-seronegative. Material for sequencing was memory CD4+ T cells from blood. CDR3 amino acids: CASRAPGSNEKLFF. In DNA, the CDR3 is TGTGCCAGCAGAGCCCCCGGGAGTAATGAAAAACTGTTTTTT.